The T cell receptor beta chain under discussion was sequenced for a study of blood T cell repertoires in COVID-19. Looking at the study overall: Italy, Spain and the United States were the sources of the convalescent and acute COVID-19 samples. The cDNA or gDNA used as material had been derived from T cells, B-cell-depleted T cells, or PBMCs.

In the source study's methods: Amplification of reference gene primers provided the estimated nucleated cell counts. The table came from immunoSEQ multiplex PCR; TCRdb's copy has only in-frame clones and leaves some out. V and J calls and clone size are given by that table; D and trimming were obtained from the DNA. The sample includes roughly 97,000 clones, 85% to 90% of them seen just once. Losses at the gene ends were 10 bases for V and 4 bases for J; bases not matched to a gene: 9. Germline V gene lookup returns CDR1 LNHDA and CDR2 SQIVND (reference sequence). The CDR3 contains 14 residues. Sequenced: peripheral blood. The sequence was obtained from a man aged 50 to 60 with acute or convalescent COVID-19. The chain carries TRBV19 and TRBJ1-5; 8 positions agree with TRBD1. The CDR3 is CATKDRGGNQPQHF. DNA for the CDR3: TGTGCCACTAAAGACAGGGGCGGGAATCAGCCCCAGCATTTT.